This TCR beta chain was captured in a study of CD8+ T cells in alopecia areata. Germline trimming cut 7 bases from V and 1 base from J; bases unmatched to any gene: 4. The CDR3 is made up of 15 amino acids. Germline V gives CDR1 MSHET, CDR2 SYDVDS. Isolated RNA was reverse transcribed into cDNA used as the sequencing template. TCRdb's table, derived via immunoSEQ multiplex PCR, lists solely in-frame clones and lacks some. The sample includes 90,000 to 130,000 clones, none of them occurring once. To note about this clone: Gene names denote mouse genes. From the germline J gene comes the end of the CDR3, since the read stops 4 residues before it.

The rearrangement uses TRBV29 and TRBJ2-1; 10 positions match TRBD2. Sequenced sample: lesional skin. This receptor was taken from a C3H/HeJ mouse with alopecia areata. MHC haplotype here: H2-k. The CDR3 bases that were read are TGTGCTAGCACCGGACTGGGGGTGAACTATGCT. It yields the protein CASTGLGVNYA. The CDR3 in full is CASTGLGVNYAEQFF.